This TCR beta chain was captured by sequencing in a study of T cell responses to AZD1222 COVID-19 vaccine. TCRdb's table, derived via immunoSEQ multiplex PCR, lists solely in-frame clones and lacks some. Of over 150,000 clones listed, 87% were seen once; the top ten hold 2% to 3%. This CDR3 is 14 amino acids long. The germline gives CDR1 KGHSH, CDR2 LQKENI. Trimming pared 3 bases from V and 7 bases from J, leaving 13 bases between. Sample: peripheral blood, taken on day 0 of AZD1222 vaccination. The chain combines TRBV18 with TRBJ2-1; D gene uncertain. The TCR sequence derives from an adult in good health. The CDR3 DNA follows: TGTGCCAGCTCACCGCCCAGCCCCCGGAATGAGCAGTTCTTC. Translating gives CASSPPSPRNEQFF.